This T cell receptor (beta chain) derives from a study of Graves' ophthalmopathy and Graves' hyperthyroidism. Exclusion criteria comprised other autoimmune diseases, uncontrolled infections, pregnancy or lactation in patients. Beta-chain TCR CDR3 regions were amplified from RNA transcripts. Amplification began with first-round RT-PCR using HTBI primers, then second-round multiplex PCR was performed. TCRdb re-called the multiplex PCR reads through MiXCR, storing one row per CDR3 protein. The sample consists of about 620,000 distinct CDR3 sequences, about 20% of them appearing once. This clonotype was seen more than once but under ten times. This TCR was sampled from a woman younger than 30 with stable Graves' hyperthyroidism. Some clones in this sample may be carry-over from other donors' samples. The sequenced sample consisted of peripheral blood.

The CDR3 protein is CASSPDRADTGELFF. The DNA for the CDR3 is TGTGCCAGCAGCCCGGACAGGGCTGACACCGGGGAGCTGTTTTTT. The chain employs TRBV9 and TRBJ2-2; 8 bases are shared with TRBD1. The ends lost 4 bases at V and 3 bases at J; junction bases unmatched: 5. This CDR3 is built from 15 residues. Germline V CDR1 and CDR2: SGDLS, YYNGEE.